The rows below give T cell receptor beta chains drawn from one sample of a study of T cell changes during pregnancy in multiple sclerosis. The table came from immunoSEQ multiplex PCR; TCRdb's copy has only in-frame clones and leaves some out. This table has some 40,000 clones, around 90% appearing once. The material was CD4+ T cells from peripheral blood mononuclear cells, obtained in the third trimester of pregnancy. The source of these receptors is a female donor in good health, enrolled as a control in a pregnancy study. CDR3s include the opening cysteine and the closing phenylalanine or tryptophan. D genes are given only for firm matches. Clone size appears in some rows only: once, few, many, or a class for an expanded clone.

D	J	V	length	size	CDR3	DNA
.	TRBJ1-1	TRBV10-1	12	.	CASSGGNTEAFF	TGCGCCAGCAGTGGAGGGAACACTGAAGCTTTCTTT
TRBD1	TRBJ2-7	TRBV6-5	10	.	CASGDRVQYF	TGTGCCAGTGGGGACAGGGTACAGTACTTC
.	TRBJ2-3	TRBV5-6	14	.	CASSFRLVSDTQYF	TGTGCCAGCAGCTTTCGTCTCGTTTCAGATACGCAGTATTTT
.	TRBJ2-3	TRBV7-6	14	.	CASSSQASTDTQYF	TGTGCCAGCAGCTCACAGGCTAGCACAGATACGCAGTATTTT
.	TRBJ2-3	TRBV21-1	18	.	CASSKGRRPTVGSDTQYF	TGTGCCAGCAGCAAAGGAAGGAGACCGACCGTTGGGTCGGATACGCAGTATTTT
TRBD2	TRBJ2-1	TRBV10-3	15	.	CAISEGSGGGDEQFF	TGTGCCATCAGTGAGGGCAGCGGGGGGGGCGATGAGCAGTTCTTC
.	TRBJ2-2	TRBV7-6	16	.	CASSLAGGANTGELFF	TGTGCCAGCAGCTTAGCCGGGGGAGCGAACACCGGGGAGCTGTTTTTT
.	TRBJ1-2	TRBV30	13	.	CAWIWSRDYGYTF	TGTGCCTGGATCTGGTCCAGGGACTATGGCTACACCTTC
TRBD2	TRBJ2-7	TRBV6-5	15	.	CASSYLAGPSYEQYF	TGTGCCAGCAGTTACCTAGCGGGGCCTTCCTACGAGCAGTACTTC
.	TRBJ1-6	TRBV4-2	15	.	CASSQEQDRNSPLHF	TGTGCCAGCAGCCAAGAACAGGATAGGAATTCACCCCTCCACTTT
TRBD1	TRBJ2-7	TRBV7-2	15	.	CASSPGTGSSYEQYF	TGTGCCAGCAGCCCTGGGACAGGGAGCTCCTACGAGCAGTACTTC
TRBD2	TRBJ2-5	TRBV19	18	.	CASSMARTSGSVGETQYF	TGTGCCAGTAGTATGGCCCGGACTAGCGGGAGCGTGGGAGAGACCCAGTACTTC
TRBD2	TRBJ2-7	TRBV6-6	14	.	CASIPTSGGGEQYF	TGTGCCAGCATCCCTACTAGCGGGGGGGGCGAGCAGTACTTC
.	TRBJ1-1	TRBV5-6	17	.	CASSLEVVGEENTEAFF	TGTGCCAGCAGCTTGGAAGTGGTCGGGGAGGAGAACACTGAAGCTTTCTTT
.	TRBJ2-2	TRBV9	16	.	CASSVRAGAGTGELFF	TGTGCCAGCAGCGTACGCGCGGGGGCGGGAACCGGGGAGCTGTTTTTT
TRBD2	TRBJ2-1	TRBV18	16	.	CASSPQLAGDSNEQFF	TGTGCCAGCTCACCTCAACTAGCGGGAGATTCGAATGAGCAGTTCTTC
.	TRBJ2-2	TRBV7-9	15	.	CASSLALNLGGELFF	TGTGCCAGCAGCTTAGCGCTCAACCTCGGCGGGGAGCTGTTTTTT
TRBD2	TRBJ2-1	TRBV5-1	15	.	CASSSRTSGNNEQFF	TGCGCCAGCAGCTCTCGGACTAGCGGGAACAATGAGCAGTTCTTC
.	TRBJ2-7	TRBV20-1	11	.	CSSRGNYEQYF	TGCAGCTCCAGAGGAAACTACGAGCAGTACTTC
TRBD2	TRBJ2-1	TRBV4-1	17	.	CASSQDQRGHSYNEQFF	TGCGCCAGCAGCCAAGATCAGCGGGGGCACTCCTACAATGAGCAGTTCTTC
TRBD2	TRBJ2-1	TRBV5-1	16	.	CASSLTSGGGGNEQFF	TGCGCCAGCAGTCTTACTAGCGGAGGCGGGGGCAATGAGCAGTTCTTC
TRBD1	TRBJ2-1	TRBV28	14	.	CASSRDSQQVEQFF	TGTGCCAGCAGCAGGGACAGCCAACAAGTTGAGCAGTTCTTC
.	TRBJ2-2	TRBV30	16	.	CAWSVLGQGHTGELFF	TGTGCCTGGAGTGTACTCGGGCAGGGCCACACCGGGGAGCTGTTTTTT
.	TRBJ2-2	TRBV19	15	.	CASIKRGSYTGELFF	TGTGCCAGTATCAAACGGGGGTCTTACACCGGGGAGCTGTTTTTT
TRBD1	TRBJ1-4	TRBV2	16	.	CATPTQYRGEGEKLFF	TGTGCCACCCCAACCCAGTACAGGGGCGAGGGAGAAAAACTGTTTTTT
.	TRBJ2-5	TRBV4-2	14	.	CASSQDGREETQYF	TGTGCCAGCAGCCAAGATGGGCGGGAAGAGACCCAGTACTTC
.	TRBJ1-1	TRBV10-3	17	.	CAISEGGAGPLNTEAFF	TGTGCCATCAGTGAAGGGGGGGCAGGGCCCCTGAACACTGAAGCTTTCTTT
TRBD2	TRBJ2-3	TRBV11-1	13	.	CASSTGLADTQYF	TGTGCCAGCAGCACGGGACTAGCAGATACGCAGTATTTT
.	TRBJ1-4	TRBV5-4	15	once	CASSWETGRNEKLFF	TGTGCCAGCAGCTGGGAGACAGGACGTAATGAAAAACTGTTTTTT
TRBD1	TRBJ2-1	TRBV19	13	.	CASTSDRFNEQFF	TGTGCCAGCACCTCGGACAGGTTCAATGAGCAGTTCTTC
.	TRBJ2-3	TRBV6-1	15	.	CASSVWTGARGPQYF	TGTGCCAGCAGTGTTTGGACTGGAGCCCGTGGTCCGCAGTATTTT
.	TRBJ1-4	TRBV21-1	14	.	CASPRRDGNEKLFF	TGTGCCAGTCCCCGGAGGGACGGTAATGAAAAACTGTTTTTT
TRBD2	TRBJ2-1	TRBV9	15	.	CASSVGRTSNNEQFF	TGTGCCAGCAGCGTAGGGCGGACTAGCAACAATGAGCAGTTCTTC
TRBD1	TRBJ2-1	TRBV15	16	.	CATSRDLGGRYNEQFF	TGTGCCACCAGCAGAGATTTAGGGGGCCGGTACAATGAGCAGTTCTTC
TRBD1	TRBJ2-1	TRBV5-1	12	.	CASGGQPPEQFF	TGCGCCAGCGGGGGACAGCCTCCAGAGCAGTTCTTC
TRBD1	TRBJ2-7	TRBV5-4	13	.	CASSRRQGGEQYF	TGTGCCAGCAGCCGGAGACAGGGTGGGGAGCAGTACTTC
.	TRBJ1-1	TRBV6-6	14	few	CASSDWGGNTEAFF	TGTGCCAGCAGCGACTGGGGCGGGAACACTGAAGCTTTCTTT
TRBD2	TRBJ2-1	TRBV5-1	16	.	CASSLTGGSAYNEQFF	TGCGCCAGCAGCTTGACGGGGGGAAGCGCCTACAATGAGCAGTTCTTC
.	TRBJ1-1	TRBV28	15	.	CASSSPPQGNTEAFF	TGTGCCAGCAGTTCCCCGCCCCAGGGAAACACTGAAGCTTTCTTT
.	TRBJ1-2	TRBV28	16	.	CASRPLGLTSGPGYTF	TGTGCCAGCCGTCCTCTTGGGTTAACCTCAGGCCCTGGCTACACCTTC
TRBD1	TRBJ2-1	TRBV5-4	15	.	CASSTALTGYNEQFF	TGTGCCAGCAGTACAGCTCTGACAGGGTACAATGAGCAGTTCTTC
.	TRBJ2-7	TRBV5-1	15	.	CASSLGAASSYEQYF	TGCGCCAGCAGCCTCGGCGCAGCGAGCTCCTACGAGCAGTACTTC
.	TRBJ2-1	TRBV21-1	16	.	CASIPPAGGPYNEQFF	TGTGCCAGCATCCCGCCAGCGGGAGGGCCCTACAATGAGCAGTTCTTC
.	TRBJ2-1	TRBV28	17	.	CASSPSRLLEPYNEQFF	TGTGCCAGCAGTCCCTCCCGCCTCCTTGAGCCCTACAATGAGCAGTTCTTC
.	TRBJ2-3	TRBV5-4	11	.	CASSREDTQYF	TGTGCCAGCAGCCGAGAAGATACGCAGTATTTT